The rows below give T cell receptor beta chains drawn from one sample of a study of blood T cell repertoires in COVID-19. TCRdb's copy holds only in-frame clones and misses some; the assay was immunoSEQ multiplex PCR. Of 150,000 to 200,000 clones in the sample, more than 70% are singletons; the top ten hold 2% to 3%. The specimen was peripheral blood. These receptors all stem from a man aged 35-49 years with active or convalescent COVID-19. The CDR3 runs from the conserved cysteine through the conserved F or W. Each record gives: V gene, J gene, D gene, clone size, CDR3 protein, CDR3 DNA. A D gene is named only where the DNA matches it firmly. Expanded clones get a size class; other rows say once, few or many, or leave the size out.

V gene: TRBV7-8
J gene: TRBJ1-6
D gene: .
clone size: .
CDR3 protein: CASTNTGGATSPLHF
CDR3 DNA: TGTGCCAGCACTAACACCGGCGGGGCCACTTCACCCCTCCACTTT

V gene: TRBV7-9
J gene: TRBJ1-5
D gene: .
clone size: .
CDR3 protein: CASSPGVGGQPQHF
CDR3 DNA: TGTGCCAGCAGCCCAGGGGTCGGCGGTCAGCCCCAGCATTTT

V gene: TRBV5-8
J gene: TRBJ1-5
D gene: TRBD1
clone size: .
CDR3 protein: CASSLRTGNQPQHF
CDR3 DNA: TGTGCCAGCAGCTTGCGGACAGGTAATCAGCCCCAGCATTTT

V gene: TRBV7-6
J gene: TRBJ1-1
D gene: .
clone size: .
CDR3 protein: CASSLAAPNTEAFF
CDR3 DNA: TGTGCCAGCAGCTTAGCGGCCCCGAACACTGAAGCTTTCTTT

V gene: TRBV25-1
J gene: TRBJ2-3
D gene: TRBD2
clone size: .
CDR3 protein: CASSRGGLGTDTQYF
CDR3 DNA: TGTGCCAGCAGCCGGGGGGGCCTTGGGACAGATACGCAGTATTTT

V gene: TRBV9
J gene: TRBJ1-1
D gene: .
clone size: .
CDR3 protein: CASSEGLSGEAFF
CDR3 DNA: TGTGCCAGCAGCGAGGGGCTGAGTGGGGAAGCTTTCTTT

V gene: TRBV10-3
J gene: TRBJ2-7
D gene: TRBD1
clone size: .
CDR3 protein: CAISNRDRTSYEQYF
CDR3 DNA: TGTGCCATCAGTAACCGGGACAGGACCTCCTACGAGCAGTACTTC

V gene: TRBV7-2
J gene: TRBJ1-4
D gene: TRBD1
clone size: .
CDR3 protein: CASSIGQGGEKLFF
CDR3 DNA: TGTGCCAGCAGCATCGGACAGGGGGGAGAAAAACTGTTTTTT

V gene: TRBV24-1
J gene: TRBJ2-1
D gene: TRBD1
clone size: .
CDR3 protein: CATSPGGTGAYNEQFF
CDR3 DNA: TGTGCCACCAGTCCCGGGGGGACAGGGGCCTACAATGAGCAGTTCTTC

V gene: TRBV6-1
J gene: TRBJ2-5
D gene: .
clone size: .
CDR3 protein: CASSEPQTIARETQYF
CDR3 DNA: TGTGCCAGCAGTGAACCCCAAACGATCGCACGGGAGACCCAGTACTTC

V gene: TRBV4-1
J gene: TRBJ1-5
D gene: TRBD1
clone size: .
CDR3 protein: CASSPTDRVNQPQHF
CDR3 DNA: TGCGCCAGCAGCCCAACGGACAGGGTAAATCAGCCCCAGCATTTT

V gene: TRBV7-2
J gene: TRBJ1-5
D gene: .
clone size: .
CDR3 protein: CASSSKNRNSNQPQHF
CDR3 DNA: TGTGCCAGCAGCTCCAAAAACAGGAATAGCAATCAGCCCCAGCATTTT

V gene: TRBV11-2
J gene: TRBJ2-3
D gene: .
clone size: .
CDR3 protein: CASSSRAHTDTQYF
CDR3 DNA: TGTGCCAGCAGCTCGCGAGCCCACACAGATACGCAGTATTTT

V gene: TRBV11-2
J gene: TRBJ1-5
D gene: .
clone size: once
CDR3 protein: CASSLGGRQPQHF
CDR3 DNA: TGTGCCAGCAGCTTGGGAGGGCGTCAGCCCCAGCATTTT

V gene: TRBV6-1
J gene: TRBJ1-5
D gene: .
clone size: .
CDR3 protein: CASSEADVWDYNQPQHF
CDR3 DNA: TGTGCCAGCAGTGAAGCGGATGTTTGGGACTACAATCAGCCCCAGCATTTT

V gene: TRBV6-5
J gene: TRBJ2-7
D gene: TRBD2
clone size: once
CDR3 protein: CASSYTAGGSFYEQYF
CDR3 DNA: TGTGCCAGCAGTTACACCGCGGGGGGATCCTTCTACGAGCAGTACTTC

V gene: TRBV30
J gene: TRBJ1-6
D gene: .
clone size: once
CDR3 protein: CAWSSREGSPLHF
CDR3 DNA: TGTGCCTGGAGTAGCCGGGAAGGCTCACCCCTCCACTTT

V gene: TRBV2
J gene: TRBJ1-1
D gene: .
clone size: .
CDR3 protein: CASSVGRRNTEAFF
CDR3 DNA: TGTGCCAGCAGTGTGGGGCGGAGGAACACTGAAGCTTTCTTT

V gene: TRBV24-1
J gene: TRBJ2-1
D gene: TRBD1
clone size: .
CDR3 protein: CATSDLGQGANEQFF
CDR3 DNA: TGTGCCACCAGTGACCTTGGACAGGGGGCCAATGAGCAGTTCTTC

V gene: TRBV6-5
J gene: TRBJ1-5
D gene: .
clone size: .
CDR3 protein: CASSYSPERSNQPQHF
CDR3 DNA: TGTGCCAGCAGTTACTCCCCAGAGAGGAGCAATCAGCCCCAGCATTTT

V gene: TRBV11-1
J gene: TRBJ2-5
D gene: .
clone size: .
CDR3 protein: CASSLESRGKTQYF
CDR3 DNA: TGTGCCAGCAGCTTAGAGAGCCGGGGGAAGACCCAGTACTTC

V gene: TRBV4-3
J gene: TRBJ2-2
D gene: TRBD2
clone size: .
CDR3 protein: CASSQDPRGGAGELFF
CDR3 DNA: TGCGCCAGCAGCCAAGATCCGCGGGGGGGCGCCGGGGAGCTGTTTTTT

V gene: TRBV30
J gene: TRBJ1-5
D gene: TRBD1
clone size: .
CDR3 protein: CAWSVATGGQPQHF
CDR3 DNA: TGTGCCTGGAGTGTGGCGACAGGGGGTCAGCCCCAGCATTTT

V gene: TRBV19
J gene: TRBJ1-5
D gene: .
clone size: .
CDR3 protein: CASRGSPSNQPQHF
CDR3 DNA: TGTGCCAGTAGAGGGAGTCCGAGCAATCAGCCCCAGCATTTT

V gene: TRBV7-9
J gene: TRBJ1-6
D gene: TRBD1
clone size: .
CDR3 protein: CASRGQTNSPLHF
CDR3 DNA: TGTGCCAGCAGGGGACAGACGAATTCACCCCTCCACTTT

V gene: TRBV7-2
J gene: TRBJ1-2
D gene: TRBD1
clone size: .
CDR3 protein: CASNRGGPLYGYTF
CDR3 DNA: TGTGCCAGCAACAGGGGGGGGCCCCTCTATGGCTACACCTTC

V gene: TRBV13
J gene: TRBJ2-3
D gene: TRBD2
clone size: .
CDR3 protein: CASSAGLGEGDTQYF
CDR3 DNA: TGTGCCAGCAGCGCGGGACTCGGGGAGGGGGATACGCAGTATTTT

V gene: TRBV7-2
J gene: TRBJ2-5
D gene: TRBD1
clone size: .
CDR3 protein: CASSTGQGVVLETQYF
CDR3 DNA: TGTGCCAGCAGCACAGGACAGGGAGTCGTGTTAGAGACCCAGTACTTC

V gene: TRBV20-1
J gene: TRBJ1-2
D gene: .
clone size: once
CDR3 protein: CSASRGPGGYTF
CDR3 DNA: TGCAGTGCTAGTAGAGGGCCGGGAGGCTACACCTTC